The rows below give T cell receptor beta chains drawn from one sample of a study of blood T cell repertoires in COVID-19. Assay used: immunoSEQ multiplex PCR; TCRdb lists only in-frame clones, some missing. The sample carries over 85,000 clones, approximately 87% recorded once. Specimen: peripheral blood. These receptors all stem from a human donor in a cohort sampled during active COVID-19. The conserved cysteine and the conserved F or W are not part of the CDR3 here. Rows give clone size only sometimes, using once, few, many, or a class for an expanded clone.

j_gene: TRBJ1-3
v_gene: TRBV28
abundance: once
CDR3aa: ASSFRGSGNTIY

j_gene: TRBJ2-2
v_gene: TRBV6-5
abundance: few
CDR3aa: ASSPGQTGTGELF

j_gene: TRBJ2-1
v_gene: TRBV3-1/TRBV3-2
abundance: .
CDR3aa: ASSYSSGIYNEQF

j_gene: TRBJ2-1
v_gene: TRBV28
abundance: .
CDR3aa: ASSLSGYGYNEQF

j_gene: TRBJ2-1
v_gene: TRBV4-1
abundance: .
CDR3aa: ASSQDDRRGFYNEQF

j_gene: TRBJ2-7
v_gene: TRBV30
abundance: .
CDR3aa: AWAERERYEQY

j_gene: TRBJ2-7
v_gene: TRBV3-1/TRBV3-2
abundance: .
CDR3aa: ASSLRGEGAGYEQY

j_gene: TRBJ1-1
v_gene: TRBV5-4
abundance: many
CDR3aa: ASSLGGGATEAF

j_gene: TRBJ2-3
v_gene: TRBV7-2
abundance: .
CDR3aa: ASSLQGHSTDTQY

j_gene: TRBJ2-1
v_gene: TRBV11-2
abundance: .
CDR3aa: ASSLGYIAGAQLEQF

j_gene: TRBJ2-3
v_gene: TRBV18
abundance: .
CDR3aa: ASSTSSTDTQY

j_gene: TRBJ2-1
v_gene: TRBV6-5
abundance: .
CDR3aa: ASVPGASSYNEQF

j_gene: TRBJ2-2
v_gene: TRBV11-2
abundance: .
CDR3aa: ASRGPLAGIPGELF

j_gene: TRBJ2-5
v_gene: TRBV29-1
abundance: .
CDR3aa: SVGTYSGTQY

j_gene: TRBJ2-7
v_gene: TRBV10-1
abundance: .
CDR3aa: ASSDYTGTGAYEQY

j_gene: TRBJ2-3
v_gene: TRBV14
abundance: .
CDR3aa: ASSHPGQGRDTQY

j_gene: TRBJ2-1
v_gene: TRBV5-6
abundance: .
CDR3aa: ASSPSGINNEQF

j_gene: TRBJ2-2
v_gene: TRBV7-8
abundance: .
CDR3aa: ASSLEAEGRTGELF

j_gene: TRBJ2-1
v_gene: TRBV9
abundance: .
CDR3aa: ASSVDSVSYNEQF

j_gene: TRBJ2-5
v_gene: TRBV14
abundance: .
CDR3aa: ASSQEGRGLTGETQY

j_gene: TRBJ1-3
v_gene: TRBV18
abundance: once
CDR3aa: ASSPLGQFSGNTIY

j_gene: TRBJ2-1
v_gene: TRBV6-6
abundance: many
CDR3aa: ASNGGPGNEQF

j_gene: TRBJ2-7
v_gene: TRBV5-1
abundance: .
CDR3aa: ASSLAGTGGYEQY

j_gene: TRBJ1-1
v_gene: TRBV19
abundance: once
CDR3aa: ASSKVSGGMNTEAF

j_gene: TRBJ1-1
v_gene: TRBV19
abundance: .
CDR3aa: ASSILARGNTEAF

j_gene: TRBJ2-1
v_gene: TRBV27
abundance: .
CDR3aa: ASSLSPNEQF

j_gene: TRBJ1-2
v_gene: TRBV5-1
abundance: few
CDR3aa: ASSSTLDNYGYT

j_gene: TRBJ2-3
v_gene: TRBV7-3
abundance: .
CDR3aa: ASSSIQGVTQY

j_gene: TRBJ1-2
v_gene: TRBV24-1
abundance: .
CDR3aa: ATSDGQSLYGYT

j_gene: TRBJ2-7
v_gene: TRBV14
abundance: .
CDR3aa: ASSQVRRPQLAYEQY

j_gene: TRBJ2-5
v_gene: TRBV7-5
abundance: .
CDR3aa: VRSPPSLTLRETQY

j_gene: TRBJ1-1
v_gene: TRBV10-1
abundance: .
CDR3aa: ASSESGGGTEAF

j_gene: TRBJ1-5
v_gene: TRBV10-3
abundance: .
CDR3aa: AISSRQDSNQPQH

j_gene: TRBJ1-1
v_gene: TRBV5-1
abundance: .
CDR3aa: ASSFRTGNTEAF

j_gene: TRBJ2-1
v_gene: TRBV27
abundance: .
CDR3aa: ASSLRETGYNEQF

j_gene: TRBJ2-2
v_gene: TRBV6-5
abundance: .
CDR3aa: ASSYEGVRPGELF

j_gene: TRBJ2-7
v_gene: TRBV10-3
abundance: .
CDR3aa: AISEGLAYYEQY

j_gene: TRBJ2-1
v_gene: TRBV30
abundance: .
CDR3aa: AWSLGLAGVNEQF

j_gene: TRBJ2-5
v_gene: TRBV3-1/TRBV3-2
abundance: .
CDR3aa: ASSQAGQGGWETQY

j_gene: TRBJ1-6
v_gene: TRBV18
abundance: .
CDR3aa: ASSPQGPADSPLH

j_gene: TRBJ2-3
v_gene: TRBV28
abundance: .
CDR3aa: ASSSSGGTDTQY

j_gene: TRBJ2-7
v_gene: TRBV6-6
abundance: .
CDR3aa: ASSYEGTGGSYEQY

j_gene: TRBJ2-7
v_gene: TRBV5-1
abundance: .
CDR3aa: ASSSRGGGQGGHEQY

j_gene: TRBJ1-5
v_gene: TRBV2
abundance: few
CDR3aa: ASSGSGKGQPQH

j_gene: TRBJ2-7
v_gene: TRBV11-2
abundance: .
CDR3aa: ASSLKTSLTYEQY

j_gene: TRBJ2-7
v_gene: TRBV30
abundance: once
CDR3aa: AWSSGVYHEQY

j_gene: TRBJ2-3
v_gene: TRBV28
abundance: .
CDR3aa: ASSSTSGRVQY

j_gene: TRBJ2-5
v_gene: TRBV24-1
abundance: .
CDR3aa: ATSDPAAQETQY

j_gene: TRBJ2-1
v_gene: TRBV27
abundance: .
CDR3aa: ASSLTSGGPSYNEQF

j_gene: TRBJ2-1
v_gene: TRBV19
abundance: .
CDR3aa: ASTSGGSGDYNEQF

j_gene: TRBJ2-1
v_gene: TRBV5-1
abundance: .
CDR3aa: ASSLTGDRNEQF

j_gene: TRBJ2-1
v_gene: TRBV5-1
abundance: .
CDR3aa: ASSSTGGAAYSYNEQF

j_gene: TRBJ2-3
v_gene: TRBV3-1/TRBV3-2
abundance: .
CDR3aa: ASSQDELAVSTDTQY

j_gene: TRBJ2-7
v_gene: TRBV24-1
abundance: .
CDR3aa: ATSDAQGYEQY

j_gene: TRBJ1-2
v_gene: TRBV18
abundance: .
CDR3aa: ASSALGTHYGYT

j_gene: TRBJ2-3
v_gene: TRBV19
abundance: once
CDR3aa: ASSIAGVSTDTQY